This T cell receptor (beta chain) was observed in a study of shared clonotypes between healthy human individuals. General study points: Non-shared clonotypes had lower generation probabilities than clonotypes shared by all four sorted-subset donors.

Germline values: CDR1 KGHSH, CDR2 LQKENI. Trimming shortened V by 3 bases and J by 6 bases, and 18 bases separated the two germline ends. This CDR3 has 15 residues. Clones were read by immunoSEQ multiplex PCR, and TCRdb kept only the in-frame ones, dropping some. The table lists about 1.1 million clones, roughly 74% of them singletons. This clone was observed a handful of times. Its specificity is not known. Donors were healthy HIV-negative adults without recently reported acute infections or vaccinations. Memory CD4+ cells were the fraction left after CD45RA+ naive selection. The clonotype originates from a man between 18 and 35 years old in good health. Some clones in this sample may be carry-over from other donors' samples. Sequencing input: memory CD4+ T cells from PBMCs. Documented subset: CD45RA-negative fraction. The rearrangement uses TRBV18 and TRBJ2-7; TRBD2 is a possible D gene (5 bases). The CDR3 DNA is TGTGCCAGCTCACCTAATCCACCGCGAAGCGGCGAGCAGTACTTC. Residues: CASSPNPPRSGEQYF. Filled out from reference TRBV18 and TRBJ2-7, the complete variable domain reads NAGVMQNPRHLVRRRGQEARLRCSPMKGHSHVYWYRQLPEEGLKFMVYLQKENIIDESGMPKERFSAEFPKEGPSILRIQQVVRGDSAAYFCASSPNPPRSGEQYFGPGTRLTVT.